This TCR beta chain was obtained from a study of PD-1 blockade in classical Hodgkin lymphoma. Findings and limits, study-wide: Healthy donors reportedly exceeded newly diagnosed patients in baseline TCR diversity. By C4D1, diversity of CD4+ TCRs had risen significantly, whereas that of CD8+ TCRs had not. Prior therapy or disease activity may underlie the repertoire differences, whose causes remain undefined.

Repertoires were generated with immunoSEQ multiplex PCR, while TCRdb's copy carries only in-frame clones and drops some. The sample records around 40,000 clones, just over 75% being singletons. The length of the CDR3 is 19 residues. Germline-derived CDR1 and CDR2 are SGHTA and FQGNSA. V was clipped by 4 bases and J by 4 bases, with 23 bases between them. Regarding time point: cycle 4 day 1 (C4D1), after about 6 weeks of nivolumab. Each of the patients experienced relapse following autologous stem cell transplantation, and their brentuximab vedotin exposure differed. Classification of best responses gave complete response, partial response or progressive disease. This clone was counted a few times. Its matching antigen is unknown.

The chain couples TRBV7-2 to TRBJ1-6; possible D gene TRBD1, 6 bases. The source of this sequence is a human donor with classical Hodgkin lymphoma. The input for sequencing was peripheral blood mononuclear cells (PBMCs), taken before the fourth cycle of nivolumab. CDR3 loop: CASSSGTSLGGPYNSPLHF. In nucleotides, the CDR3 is TGTGCCAGCAGCTCCGGCACCTCGTTAGGGGGACCATATAATTCACCCCTCCACTTT.